This T cell receptor (beta chain) emerged from a study of shared T cell receptors in the human thymus. V was shortened by 7 bases and J by 2 bases, with 15 bases between the two germline ends. Germline CDR1 is SNHLY and CDR2 is FYNNEI. The length of the CDR3 is 15 residues. Sequencing was performed with immunoSEQ multiplex PCR; in TCRdb, only in-frame clones are kept and a portion is missing. The data show roughly 660,000 clones, around nine tenths seen once. The same sample was also used in a study of human thymus T cells. As that report states: Thymic samples were excised during corrective heart operations. Thymic and blood repertoires seemed to favor certain V and J genes. Related research has reported that thymic repertoires overlap highly among unrelated individuals.

The sequence derives from a boy under three years old with a congenital heart defect. The sequenced sample was thymocytes. The chain employs TRBV2 and TRBJ2-1; perhaps TRBD1 as D (5 bases). The CDR3 reads CASNQGPLAYNEQFF. The CDR3 DNA follows: TGTGCCAGCAACCAGGGTCCTCTGGCCTACAATGAGCAGTTCTTC.